This TCR beta chain was sequenced in a study of beta chain features in type 1 diabetes (dated by TCRdb to 2017 to 2018). Study-wide context: Mean age, gender distribution, total cell number and subset yield did not differ between patients and healthy donors. A total of over 90,000,000 sorted cells were examined across all samples, and a strong correlation was observed between cell number per subset and RNA yield. In the study, TCRB repertoires of sorted circulating CD4+ T cell subsets from recently diagnosed type 1 diabetes patients were compared with those of matched healthy donors. Whereas all 30 or so donors provided naive and central memory subsets, regulatory and stem cell-like memory subsets were isolated from just 8 patients and roughly eight healthy donors. Overall study outcomes, separate from this receptor: The naive, central memory and regulatory TCRB repertoires appeared to resemble one another more closely among patients than among healthy donors. Because the HLA sub-analyses included only small numbers of individuals, any influence of HLA type on TCRB rearrangement was left unresolved. In all four CD4+ subsets, TCRB CDR3 length was moderately but significantly shorter in type 1 diabetes patients. Sequencing cDNA rather than genomic DNA could over-represent highly expressing activated cells, although activation and CD3 levels did not differ between groups. At VDJ recombination sites, type 1 diabetes patients had fewer insertions and more deleted nucleotides, which implies abnormalities in thymic rearrangement. Shorter templates might have been favored by PCR, but patient and control samples were amplified and corrected together, so both groups would have been affected equally by any skew.

The entire isolated RNA was reverse transcribed using the High Capacity cDNA Reverse Transcription Kit, and thus expressed TCRB transcripts were sequenced. Deep immunoSEQ sequencing was performed on naive, central memory and regulatory T cell samples, with an average of roughly 3.5 million total reads per sample. After sorted cells were lysed in RLT buffer, RNA was extracted with DNase-treated RNeasy Micro or Mini kits, with the choice depending on cell number. Each cell subset was processed on its own to prevent cross-contamination, while patient and healthy donor samples were processed together. The immunoSEQ multiplex PCR was used to amplify TCRB sequences from cDNA, generating 87-bp fragments that spanned the CDR3 region. The amplicons were sequenced using the Illumina HiSeq platform. Turning to the authors' computational methods: Synthetic template baselines were used to correct PCR bias computationally, reads within Hamming distance 2 were collapsed, and singletons that could not be merged were discarded. By aligning reads against IMGT, V, D and J genes, CDR3 length, and insertions or deletions at six rearrangement sites were assigned. Within each subset, clonotype counts were normalized to sorted cell number, and only after that were true diversity and Gini coefficients computed with the tcR R package. The overlap coefficient, calculated on TCRB nucleotide sequences, was used to quantify repertoire sharing. As a proxy for the pre-selection repertoire, out-of-frame TCRB sequences from naive cells were analyzed. Here the immuneACCESS table is served through TCRdb, limited to in-frame sequences with V and J called. Missing clones are a known gap in these copies; in checked studies unresolved V genes cover under half, and the rest lacks a known reason. V and J calls and clone size follow that table, whereas D and trimming were derived from the DNA. This sample gives more than 250,000 clones in total; roughly 20% of them show up just once. The top ten clones comprise 0.025% to 0.035% of the sample.

This clone showed up just a few times. It has no known antigen specificity. No per-base quality is available; no much larger clone lies one base away. Each donor gave one peripheral blood draw, averaging roughly 120 mL, which was collected into heparinised tubes. A BD FACSAria II was used to sort naive, central memory, regulatory and stem cell-like memory CD4+ T cells with a panel that included CD45RO, CCR7, CD25, CD127, CD95 and CD27. Purity was above 98% for every sorted population. PBMCs were isolated right away by Lymphoprep density gradient centrifugation and were stained directly, without culture. Samples were stained and sorted in pairs, with one healthy donor and one patient per experiment, so that batch effects were minimized. The sequenced sample was naive CD4+ T cells from blood. What this sample's cell subset or site label stands for: true naive CD4+ T cells. This TCR was sampled from a woman aged 40 to 50 with type 1 diabetes.

The CDR3 reads CASSLRWTSTDTQYF. The nucleotide sequence reads TGTGCCAGCAGCTTGCGTTGGACTAGCACAGATACGCAGTATTTT. The V and J genes are TRBV5-4 and TRBJ2-3; the D gene is perhaps TRBD2, on 5 matching bases. From its cysteine to its phenylalanine, the CDR3 spans 15 amino acids. Of the read, only the CDR3 DNA is kept; its 45 bases are in frame from base 1. CDR1 and CDR2 are read off the germline V gene (reference sequence) as SGHNT and YYREEE. V and J lose 1 base and 0 bases, and a span of 9 bases separates them.